Below are 27 T cell receptor beta chains sequenced from a single sample in a study of blood T cells in healthy people across ages. A second PCR of about 7 to 11 cycles used a sample-barcoded 5' primer and a J-beta primer mix. One entry per CDR3 protein, called by TCRdb with MiXCR from the 5' RACE reads. The table includes some 800,000 distinct CDR3 sequences, roughly 25% detected once. This same sample was also taken into another study, of T cells of mothers and their children.

Sequencing input: blood. These receptors were taken from a boy between 10 and 17 years old in good health.

This clonotype was found a few times. The chain couples TRBV6-1 to TRBJ1-5, with 9 bases matching TRBD1. CDR3 length: 15 amino acids. In germline, CDR1 is MNHNS, CDR2 SASEGT. J lost 6 bases, V lost 7 bases, and 10 bases had no gene match. CDR3 sequence: CASNPTGGPVQPQHF. As DNA, the CDR3 is TGTGCCAGCAACCCGACAGGGGGGCCTGTTCAGCCCCAGCATTTT.

With respect to this clonotype: One end of the junction does not line up with germline, which may come from a read error. This rearrangement joins TRBV29-1 to TRBJ2-7, with 8 bases matching TRBD1. Germline V gene lookup returns CDR1 SQVTM and CDR2 ANQGSEA. This CDR3 has 13 amino acids. As DNA, the CDR3 is TGCAGCGTACGACAGGGGAACACCTACGAGCAATACTTC. Translation: CSVRQGNTYEQYF.

The V and J genes are TRBV2 and TRBJ2-5; tentative D call: TRBD2 (5 bases). The DNA end lines up better with TRBJ2-7; the J call may be wrong. This CDR3 is built from 16 residues. Germline V lookup: CDR1 SNHLY, CDR2 FYNNEI. CDR3 DNA: TGTGCCAGCAGTGAAAAAGGAGCGGAAAGGCCTTACGAGCAGTACTTC. Translated: CASSEKGAERPYEQYF.

The chain has TRBV5-1 and TRBJ1-1, with D possibly TRBD1 on 5 matching bases. Looked up from germline, CDR1 is SGHRS and CDR2 is YFSETQ. V was clipped by 2 bases and J by 6 bases, with 14 bases between them. The CDR3 runs to 14 residues. The CDR3 DNA sequence: TGCGCCAGCAGCTTACTAGGGGACGGCGCTGAAGCTTTCTTT. Protein product: CASSLLGDGAEAFF.

The gene calls are TRBV28 and TRBJ2-1; 7 nucleotides align to TRBD1. The germline gives CDR1 MDHEN, CDR2 SYDVKM. With 4 bases clipped from V and 8 bases from J, the junction kept 11 bases outside the gene matches. The CDR3 is made up of 15 amino acids. CDR3 nucleotide sequence: TGTGCCAGCAGTTCAGCCGACAGGGCGAGCGATGAGCAGTTCTTC. Encoded protein: CASSSADRASDEQFF.

The rearrangement joins TRBV6-5 to TRBJ1-2; no firm D call. CDR1 and CDR2 (germline): MNHEY, SVGAGI. The CDR3 totals 17 residues. The V end lost 0 bases, the J end lost 2 bases, and 16 bases lay between the germline ends. The CDR3 protein is CASSYSTSFLVNYGYTF. The CDR3 DNA reads as TGTGCCAGCAGTTACTCGACCTCTTTCCTGGTCAACTATGGCTACACCTTC.

A few counts support this clonotype. The chain is built from TRBV29-1 and TRBJ1-2, with D possibly TRBD1 on 5 matching bases. The CDR3 covers 11 residues. CDR1 is SQVTM and CDR2 is ANQGSEA in the germline V gene. V shed 3 bases and J shed 6 bases, with 8 bases lying between them. The CDR3 region has the DNA TGCAGCGTTGATTGGGGGGATGGCTACACCTTC. Its translation is CSVDWGDGYTF.

This clonotype has more than one count but fewer than ten. The chain employs TRBV7-2 and TRBJ2-7; 7 bases match TRBD1. CDR3 length: 14 amino acids. The V segment lost 3 bases and the J segment 2 bases; nucleotides outside the gene matches: 4. Looked up from germline, CDR1 is SGHTA and CDR2 is FQGNSA. The CDR3 is CASSLGQRTYEQYF. The CDR3 DNA is TGTGCCAGCAGCTTGGGACAGCGGACCTACGAGCAGTACTTC.

The V and J genes are TRBV7-6 and TRBJ2-3; unclear D gene. Germline V gene sequence: CDR1 SGHVS, CDR2 FNYEAQ. Trimming removed 5 bases from V and 2 bases from J, with 5 bases in between. This CDR3 contains 12 residues. CDR3 sequence reads: CASSGFTDTQYF. The CDR3 nucleotides are TGTGCCAGCAGCGGATTCACAGATACGCAGTATTTT.

This clonotype occurred a few times. The J gene is TRBJ2-5, the V gene TRBV7-3; a weak D match, TRBD1 (5 bases). The germline V gene encodes CDR1 SGHTA and CDR2 FQGTGA. CDR3 size: 13 residues. The V end lost 5 bases, the J end lost 5 bases, and 12 bases lay between the germline ends. The CDR3 region is CASSVRQKETQYF. The CDR3 DNA reads TGTGCCAGCAGCGTACGACAGAAGGAGACCCAGTACTTC.

This clonotype was observed a few times. This chain uses TRBV5-1 with TRBJ2-1, with 11 bases fitting TRBD1. Germline assignment: CDR1 SGHRS and CDR2 YFSETQ. The CDR3 extends over 15 amino acids. V dropped 6 bases and J dropped 10; count of bases not matched to a gene: 12. The DNA of the CDR3 is TGCGCCAGCACCTCGGGACAGGGGGGAGACGGGGAGCAGTTCTTC. Translation: CASTSGQGGDGEQFF.

The chain joins TRBV9 to TRBJ2-7, with no clear D. Trimming cost V 2 bases and J 0 bases, with 9 bases left between them. This CDR3 region has 14 residues. In germline, CDR1 is SGDLS, CDR2 YYNGEE. The CDR3 DNA reads as TGTGCCAGCAGCGTCGAGCTCAGCTCCTACGAGCAGTACTTC. Its protein product is CASSVELSSYEQYF.

This clonotype was found many times. V gene TRBV18 combines with J gene TRBJ2-5; D not resolved. The end of the DNA aligns better with TRBJ2-7, so the J call may be wrong. The CDR3 consists of 13 residues. Germline-derived CDR1 and CDR2 are KGHSH and LQKENI. DNA for the CDR3: TGTGCCAGCTCACGAGACACCTCCTACGAGCAGTACTTC. Residues: CASSRDTSYEQYF.

Of note for this clonotype: The junction does not match germline at one end; this may be a read error. The V call is TRBV10-1, the J call TRBJ2-5, with D tentatively TRBD1 or TRBD2 (6 bases each). The CDR3 totals 16 residues. CDR1 is WNHNN, CDR2 SYGVQD, per germline (reference sequence). The CDR3 spells CASRRVASDRREIQYF. CDR3 in DNA: TGCGCCAGCAGAAGGGTCGCTTCGGACAGACGGGAGATCCAGTACTTC.

V and J are TRBV20-1 and TRBJ2-5, with a tentative D call TRBD2 (5 bases). TRBJ2-1 explains the end of the DNA better; the J call may be wrong. Per germline, CDR1 DFQATT and CDR2 SNEGSKA (reference sequence). This CDR3 spans 14 amino acids. The CDR3 region is CSASGQREYNEQFF. The DNA of the CDR3 is TGCAGTGCTAGTGGCCAGAGGGAATACAATGAGCAGTTCTTC.

The chain joins TRBV11-2 to TRBJ1-2, with no clear D. CDR1 SGHAT and CDR2 FQNNGV come from the germline V gene. V was cut by 4 bases and J by 2 bases, with 8 bases left in between. There are 13 residues in the CDR3. Here the CDR3 reads CASSSIANYGYTF. The CDR3 DNA sequence: TGTGCCAGCAGCTCCATAGCGAACTATGGCTACACCTTC. Supplemented by reference TRBV11-2 and TRBJ1-2, the full variable domain reads EAGVAQSPRYKIIEKRQSVAFWCNPISGHATLYWYQQILGQGPKLLIQFQNNGVVDDSQLPKDRFSAERLKGVDSTLKIQPAKLEDSAVYLCASSSIANYGYTFGSGTRLTVV.

This clonotype was recorded a few times. The rearrangement joins TRBV7-9 to TRBJ1-2, with 8 bases lining up with TRBD1. The CDR3 runs to 15 residues. The V and J ends lost 7 bases and 4 bases, in that order; junction bases with no gene match: 11. Per the germline V gene, CDR1 is SEHNR and CDR2 is FQNEAQ (reference sequence). CDR3 loop: CASTQQGDQVYGYTF. As DNA, the CDR3 is TGTGCCAGCACCCAACAGGGGGATCAGGTCTATGGCTACACCTTC.

J is TRBJ1-2 and V is TRBV7-2; D remains ambiguous. Germline V CDR1 and CDR2: SGHTA, FQGNSA. The germline V and J ends were trimmed by 3 bases and 5 bases, with 10 bases remaining between them. The length of the CDR3 is 13 residues. The CDR3 reads CASSFYGKYGYTF. The CDR3 bases are TGTGCCAGCAGCTTCTACGGGAAATATGGCTACACCTTC.

This clonotype has at least ten counts. This chain joins TRBV11-1 and TRBJ2-7; tentatively, D is TRBD1 (5 bases). The germline V gene encodes CDR1 SGHAT and CDR2 FQDESV (reference sequence). The germline V and J ends were trimmed by 0 bases and 0 bases, with 18 bases remaining between them. CDR3 length: 18 residues. The CDR3 bases are TGTGCCAGCAGCTTAGCGTTGGCAGGGATGGGCTTCTCCTACGAGCAGTACTTC. Its translation: CASSLALAGMGFSYEQYF.

This clonotype was counted between two and nine times. The chain links TRBV20-1 to TRBJ2-3, with 9 bases that match TRBD2. Germline V gives CDR1 DFQATT, CDR2 SNEGSKA (reference sequence). The CDR3 consists of 15 residues. V lost 4 bases, J lost 1 base, and 6 bases stayed unmatched. CDR3 loop: CSAIPSGAGTDTQYF. The CDR3 nucleotides read TGCAGTGCTATCCCTAGCGGGGCCGGCACAGATACGCAGTATTTT.

The genes are TRBV29-1 and TRBJ2-7; no definite D call. Between the trimmed V and J ends, which lost 3 bases and 7 bases, there was a span of 10 bases. CDR3 size: 11 residues. Germline-derived CDR1 and CDR2 are SQVTM and ANQGSEA. CDR3 residues: CSVESPWEQYF. The CDR3 DNA reads TGCAGCGTTGAGTCCCCGTGGGAGCAGTACTTC.

V is TRBV29-1 and J is TRBJ1-1, with D unclear. CDR3 length: 11 residues. Germline values: CDR1 SQVTM, CDR2 ANQGSEA. Deletions cut 7 bases from V and 7 bases from J, with 13 bases between. This CDR3 reads CSAIAGVEAFF. For the CDR3, the DNA is TGCAGCGCAATTGCTGGCGTTGAAGCTTTCTTT.

This clonotype was observed a handful of times. The V gene is TRBV5-1, the J gene TRBJ2-2; D unresolved. CDR1 and CDR2 from the germline V gene are SGHRS and YFSETQ. V was pared by 4 bases and J by 0 bases, with 13 bases between. The length of the CDR3 is 16 residues. This CDR3 reads CASSPTPSANTGELFF. CDR3 sequence (DNA): TGCGCCAGCAGCCCCACCCCGAGCGCGAACACCGGGGAGCTGTTTTTT.

This clonotype was seen a handful of times. J is TRBJ1-2 and V is TRBV14; D is ambiguous. V was trimmed by 4 bases and J by 6 bases, leaving 15 bases between them. The V gene's germline CDR1 is SGHDN and CDR2 FVKESK. The CDR3 sequence is 14 residues long. CDR3 protein: CASSLVGTYNGYTF. The CDR3 DNA reads TGTGCCAGCAGCCTAGTCGGTACATACAATGGCTACACCTTC.

This clonotype was counted only a few times. The chain carries TRBV2 and TRBJ2-7, with 10 bases matching TRBD2. CDR3 length: 14 residues. Trimming removed 7 bases from V and 2 bases from J; junction bases left unmatched: 5. The germline V gene encodes CDR1 SNHLY and CDR2 FYNNEI. Here the CDR3 reads CASNGLAETYEQYF. The CDR3 coding sequence is TGTGCCAGCAACGGACTAGCGGAGACCTACGAGCAGTACTTC.

The chain couples TRBV6-4 to TRBJ2-1; 7 positions agree with TRBD2. The germline V gene has CDR1 MRHNA and CDR2 SNTAGT. This CDR3 has 15 amino acids. The J segment lost 8 bases and the V segment lost 3 bases, leaving 10 bases of the junction unmatched. The chain's CDR3 is CASSEGDAGVDEQFF. The CDR3 nucleotides are TGTGCCAGCAGTGAGGGAGACGCGGGAGTCGATGAGCAGTTCTTC.

This clonotype was recorded a few times. This chain connects TRBV20-1 to TRBJ1-1; a weak D match, TRBD1 (5 bases). The V gene's germline CDR1 is DFQATT and CDR2 SNEGSKA (reference sequence). The V gene lost 0 bases and the J gene lost 1 base, with 15 bases spanning the gap. The CDR3 runs 16 residues. CDR3 coding DNA: TGCAGTGCTAGAGACGAGGGGAAAGGTCAGAACACTGAAGCTTTCTTT. Translated: CSARDEGKGQNTEAFF.